One sample yielded the 11 T cell receptor beta chains listed below, sequenced in a study of chemoradiotherapy in HPV16-positive cancers. This table comes from immunoSEQ multiplex PCR, and its TCRdb copy is limited to in-frame clones, with some not included. This table holds under 5,000 clones, around 88% found once. Sequences were derived from tumor tissue, sampled from a patient who underwent chemoradiotherapy. These receptors all come from a human donor with HPV-associated anogenital cancer.

This chain uses TRBV2 with TRBJ1-4; D call uncertain. Germline-derived CDR1 and CDR2 are SNHLY and FYNNEI. The CDR3 runs 12 residues. V was shortened by 6 bases and J by 3 bases, with 5 bases between the two germline ends. The CDR3 nucleotides are TGTGCCAGCAGCCAACCTAATGAAAAACTGTTTTTT. As protein: CASSQPNEKLFF.

This clone was observed once. V is TRBV27 and J is TRBJ1-4, with TRBD1 identical over 12 bases. The V segment lost 5 bases and the J segment 7 bases; nucleotides outside the gene matches: 5. Germline loops: CDR1 MNHEY, CDR2 SMNVEV (reference sequence). The CDR3 consists of 15 residues. The CDR3 nucleotides read TGTGCCAGCAGTCCTGGGACAGGGGGCGGTGAAAAACTGTTTTTT. Encoded protein: CASSPGTGGGEKLFF.

The CDR3 protein is CATTDVAYEQYF. The CDR3 bases are TGTGCCACCACAGACGTCGCCTACGAGCAGTACTTC. V usage is TRBV28 and J usage is TRBJ2-7; no definite D call. From germline, CDR1 is MDHEN and CDR2 SYDVKM. The V end lost 10 bases, the J end lost 2 bases, and 12 bases lay between the germline ends. The CDR3 covers 12 residues. The complete variable domain, with remaining parts taken from reference TRBV28 and TRBJ2-7, reads DVKVTQSSRYLVKRTGEKVFLECVQDMDHENMFWYRQDPGLGLRLIYFSYDVKMKEKGDIPEGYSVSREKKERFSLILESASTNQTSMYLCATTDVAYEQYFGPGTRLTVT.

This chain uses TRBV5-1 with TRBJ2-7, with D perhaps matching TRBD1 (6 bases). V dropped 2 bases and J dropped 0 bases, with 12 bases sitting between them. Germline-derived CDR1 and CDR2 are SGHRS and YFSETQ. The CDR3 contains 15 residues. CDR3 nucleotide sequence: TGCGCCAGCAGCTTCGGACAGCCTAGCTCCTACGAGCAGTACTTC. Translated, it gives CASSFGQPSSYEQYF.

This clone was found once. This chain joins TRBV5-5 and TRBJ1-4, with 11 positions matching TRBD1. The CDR3 length is 17 residues. Trimming at V came to 4 bases and at J to 3 bases, leaving 8 bases not matched to a gene. In germline, CDR1 is SGHKS, CDR2 YYEKEE (reference sequence). The CDR3 nucleotides are TGTGCCAGCAGCCCCCGGACAGGGGGCCCGTCTAATGAAAAACTGTTTTTT. This translates into CASSPRTGGPSNEKLFF.

The chain combines TRBV7-6 with TRBJ2-3, with D possibly matching TRBD2 (6 bases). Per the germline V gene, CDR1 is SGHVS and CDR2 is FNYEAQ. Trimming left V 3 bases short and J 5 bases short, with 18 bases between. The CDR3 runs 16 residues. CDR3 bases: TGTGCCAGCAGCTTGCGCGGGGCTGGTCAGGGAGATACGCAGTATTTT. It encodes CASSLRGAGQGDTQYF.

The rearrangement uses TRBV5-5 and TRBJ2-7; no firm D call. This CDR3 is built from 12 residues. V gave up 0 bases and J gave up 2 bases, with 3 bases separating them. Germline assignment: CDR1 SGHKS and CDR2 YYEKEE (reference sequence). The DNA for the CDR3 is TGTGCCAGCAGCTTGGCCACCTACGAGCAGTACTTC. It encodes CASSLATYEQYF.

The V call is TRBV6-1, the J call TRBJ1-5; D is unclear. Trimming cost V 3 bases and J 8 bases, with 5 bases left between them. The CDR3 consists of 11 residues. Germline V gene data show CDR1 as MNHNS and CDR2 as SASEGT. The CDR3 loop reads CASSEREPQHF. DNA for the CDR3: TGTGCCAGCAGTGAGAGGGAGCCCCAGCATTTT.

This clone was seen a few times. The J gene is TRBJ1-5, the V gene TRBV7-3; no firm D call. Germline CDR1 is SGHTA and CDR2 is FQGTGA. The CDR3 is 14 amino acids. V lost 5 bases, J lost 0 bases, and 8 bases lay in between. The CDR3 reads CASSHTDSNQPQHF. CDR3 coding DNA: TGTGCCAGCAGCCATACAGATAGCAATCAGCCCCAGCATTTT.

V and J are TRBV7-2 and TRBJ2-2; tentatively, D is TRBD1 (5 bases). Germline loops: CDR1 SGHTA, CDR2 FQGNSA. This CDR3 is built from 14 residues. V lost 3 bases and J lost 5, with 10 bases in between. Here the CDR3 DNA reads TGTGCCAGCAGCTTGGCAGGGCGGACCGGGGAGCTGTTTTTT. Translated: CASSLAGRTGELFF.

The rearrangement uses TRBV4-1 and TRBJ2-7, with D unclear. Germline CDR1 MGHRA, CDR2 YSYEKL. The V end was cut by 3 bases, the J end by 6 bases, with 12 bases between. The CDR3 has 13 amino acids. CDR3 sequence (DNA): TGCGCCAGCAGCCATTCTCGGACGCGCGAGCAGTACTTC. Translated: CASSHSRTREQYF.